A selection of T cell receptor beta chains follows, all from one sample in a study of blood T cell repertoires in COVID-19. Libraries were prepared by immunoSEQ multiplex PCR; TCRdb keeps only in-frame clonotypes and omits some of them. The sample carries 200,000 to 300,000 clones, approximately 90% recorded once. Specimen: PBMCs or T cells enriched from blood (not recorded which). These receptors were taken from a man aged 50 to 60 who had been exposed to COVID-19. The CDR3 runs from the conserved cysteine through the conserved F or W. Fields, in order: J gene, V gene, clone size, CDR3 protein. Not all rows give a size; the values are once, few, many and, for expanded clones, a class.

J gene: TRBJ2-5; V gene: TRBV4-1; clone size: .; CDR3 protein: CASSNTPGQETQYF
J gene: TRBJ1-5; V gene: TRBV9; clone size: .; CDR3 protein: CASSRGGNQPQHF
J gene: TRBJ1-5; V gene: TRBV28; clone size: .; CDR3 protein: CASSFTDQPQHF
J gene: TRBJ2-3; V gene: TRBV7-6; clone size: .; CDR3 protein: CASSYPGGTQYF
J gene: TRBJ1-1; V gene: TRBV7-2; clone size: .; CDR3 protein: CASSLYDRYTEAFF
J gene: TRBJ1-5; V gene: TRBV6-5; clone size: few; CDR3 protein: CASRADWSNQPQHF
J gene: TRBJ2-1; V gene: TRBV4-1; clone size: .; CDR3 protein: CASSQGRSYEQFF
J gene: TRBJ2-1; V gene: TRBV5-1; clone size: .; CDR3 protein: CASSLGLAGGTNEQFF
J gene: TRBJ1-2; V gene: TRBV30; clone size: .; CDR3 protein: CAWSKSGSVNYGYTF
J gene: TRBJ1-2; V gene: TRBV28; clone size: .; CDR3 protein: CASSPNPGTGDYGYTF